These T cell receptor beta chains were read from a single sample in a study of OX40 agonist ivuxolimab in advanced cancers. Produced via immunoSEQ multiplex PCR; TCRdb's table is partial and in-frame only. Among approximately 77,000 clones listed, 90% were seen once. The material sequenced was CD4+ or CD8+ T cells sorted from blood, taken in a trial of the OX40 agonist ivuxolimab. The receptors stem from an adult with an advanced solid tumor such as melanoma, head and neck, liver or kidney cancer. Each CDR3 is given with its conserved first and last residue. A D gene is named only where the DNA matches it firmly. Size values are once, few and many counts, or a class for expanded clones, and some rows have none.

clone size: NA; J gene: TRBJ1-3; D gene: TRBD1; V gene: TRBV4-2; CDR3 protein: CASSQGAQGIGNTIYF; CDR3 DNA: TGTGCCAGCAGCCAGGGAGCACAGGGGATCGGAAACACCATATATTTT
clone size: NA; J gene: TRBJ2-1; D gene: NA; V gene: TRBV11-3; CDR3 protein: CASSSRQTPNEQFF; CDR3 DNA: TGTGCCAGCAGCTCGCGACAGACTCCCAATGAGCAGTTCTTC
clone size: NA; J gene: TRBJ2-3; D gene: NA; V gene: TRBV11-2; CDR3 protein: CASSSSGRLADTQYF; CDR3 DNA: TGTGCCAGCAGCTCGAGCGGACGCCTCGCAGATACGCAGTATTTT
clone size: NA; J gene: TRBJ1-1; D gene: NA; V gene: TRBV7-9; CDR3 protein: CASSAVRGDKNTEAFF; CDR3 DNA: TGTGCCAGCAGTGCAGTTAGAGGGGATAAGAACACTGAAGCTTTCTTT
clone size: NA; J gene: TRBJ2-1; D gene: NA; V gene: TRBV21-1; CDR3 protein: CASSPRTSGSVREQFF; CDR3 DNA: TGTGCCAGCAGCCCCCGGACTAGCGGGAGTGTTCGTGAGCAGTTCTTC
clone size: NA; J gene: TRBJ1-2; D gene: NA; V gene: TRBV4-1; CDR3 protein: CASSQTQDRTRYGYTF; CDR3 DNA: TGCGCCAGCAGCCAGACCCAAGACAGGACTCGGTATGGCTACACCTTC
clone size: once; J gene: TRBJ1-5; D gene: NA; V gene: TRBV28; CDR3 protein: CASSLPRIRGDRNQPQHF; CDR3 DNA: TGTGCCAGCAGTTTACCCCGGATCCGGGGGGACCGCAATCAGCCCCAGCATTTT
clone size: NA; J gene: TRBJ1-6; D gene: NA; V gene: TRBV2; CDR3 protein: CASSGSNSPLHF; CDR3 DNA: TGTGCCAGCAGTGGCAGCAATTCACCCCTCCACTTT
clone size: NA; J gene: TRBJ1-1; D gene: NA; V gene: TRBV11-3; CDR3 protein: CASSLVPGQTNTEAFF; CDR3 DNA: TGTGCCAGCAGCTTAGTTCCAGGGCAGACGAACACTGAAGCTTTCTTT
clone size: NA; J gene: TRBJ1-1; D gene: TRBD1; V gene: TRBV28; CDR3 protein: CASSFWTGTSTEAFF; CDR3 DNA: TGTGCCAGCAGTTTCTGGACAGGGACGAGTACTGAAGCTTTCTTT
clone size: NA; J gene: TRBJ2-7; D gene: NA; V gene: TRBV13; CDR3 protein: CASSPVSGAYEQYF; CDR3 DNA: TGTGCCAGCAGTCCGGTTAGCGGCGCTTACGAGCAGTACTTC
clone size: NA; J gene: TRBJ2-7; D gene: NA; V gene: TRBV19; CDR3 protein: CASSIAAGEGEQYF; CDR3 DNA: TGTGCCAGTAGTATAGCGGCAGGGGAGGGAGAGCAGTACTTC
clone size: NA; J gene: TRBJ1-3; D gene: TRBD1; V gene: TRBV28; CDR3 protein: CASSLGQGTGNTIYF; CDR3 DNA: TGTGCCAGCAGCCTCGGACAGGGCACTGGAAACACCATATATTTT
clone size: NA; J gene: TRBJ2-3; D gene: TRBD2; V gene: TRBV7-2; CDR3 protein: CATREGADTQYF; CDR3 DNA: TGTGCCACCCGGGAGGGCGCAGATACGCAGTATTTT
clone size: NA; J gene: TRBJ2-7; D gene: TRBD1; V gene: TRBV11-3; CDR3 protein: CASSAAGGFEQYF; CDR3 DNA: TGTGCCAGCAGTGCGGCAGGGGGCTTCGAGCAGTACTTC
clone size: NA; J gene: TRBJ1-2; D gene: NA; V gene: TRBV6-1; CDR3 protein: CAISESGDGYTF; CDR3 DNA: TGTGCCATCAGTGAGTCGGGTGATGGCTACACCTTC
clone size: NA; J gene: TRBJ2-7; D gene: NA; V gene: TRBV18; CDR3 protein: CASSPPGATYEQYF; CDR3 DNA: TGTGCCAGCTCACCACCGGGGGCAACCTACGAGCAGTACTTC
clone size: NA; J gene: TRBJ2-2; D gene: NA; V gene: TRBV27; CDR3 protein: CASSLWGLVLTGELFF; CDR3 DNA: TGTGCCAGCAGTTTATGGGGGCTAGTCTTAACCGGGGAGCTGTTTTTT
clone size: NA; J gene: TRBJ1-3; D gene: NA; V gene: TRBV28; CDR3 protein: CASSVISGSSGNTIYF; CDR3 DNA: TGTGCCAGCAGCGTTATATCGGGGAGCTCTGGAAACACCATATATTTT
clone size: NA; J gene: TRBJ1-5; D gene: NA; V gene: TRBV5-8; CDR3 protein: CASSFVRGSEQPQHF; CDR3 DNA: TGTGCCAGCAGCTTCGTCAGGGGATCGGAACAGCCCCAGCATTTT
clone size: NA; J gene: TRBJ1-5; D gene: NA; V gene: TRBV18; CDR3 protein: CASSPSGRPQHF; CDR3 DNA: TGTGCCAGCTCACCTTCGGGGCGGCCCCAGCATTTT
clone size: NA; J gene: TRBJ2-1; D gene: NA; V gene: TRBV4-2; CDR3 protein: CASSQEGQRGHEQFF; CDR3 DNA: TGTGCCAGCAGCCAAGAGGGTCAGAGGGGCCATGAGCAGTTCTTC
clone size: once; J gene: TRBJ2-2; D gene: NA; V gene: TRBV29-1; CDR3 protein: CSVVSNTGELFF; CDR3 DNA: TGCAGCGTCGTATCTAACACCGGGGAGCTGTTTTTT
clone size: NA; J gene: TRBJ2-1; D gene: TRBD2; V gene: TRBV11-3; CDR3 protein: CASLPGTSGRSEQFF; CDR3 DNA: TGTGCCAGCCTCCCCGGGACTAGCGGGAGGAGTGAGCAGTTCTTC
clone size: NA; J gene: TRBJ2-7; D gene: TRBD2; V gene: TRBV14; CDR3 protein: CASSQVVSSGGEQYF; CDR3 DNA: TGTGCCAGCAGCCAAGTGGTGTCCTCGGGAGGGGAGCAGTACTTC
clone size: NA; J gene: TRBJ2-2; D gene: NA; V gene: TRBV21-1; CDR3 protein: CASSALKKELFF; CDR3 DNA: TGTGCCAGCAGCGCCCTGAAAAAGGAGCTGTTTTTT
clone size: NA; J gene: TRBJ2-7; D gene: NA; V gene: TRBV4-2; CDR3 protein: CASSQAPGTTGEQYF; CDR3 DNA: TGTGCCAGCAGCCAAGCCCCGGGAACCACGGGCGAGCAGTACTTC
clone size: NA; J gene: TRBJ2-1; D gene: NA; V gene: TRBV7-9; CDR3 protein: CASSLRGGVDNEQFF; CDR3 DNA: TGTGCCAGCAGCTTACGGGGCGGGGTGGACAATGAGCAGTTCTTC
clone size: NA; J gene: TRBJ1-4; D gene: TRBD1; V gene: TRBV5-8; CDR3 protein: CASSLYRTGVEKLFF; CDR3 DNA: TGTGCCAGCAGCCTCTACCGGACAGGGGTGGAAAAACTGTTTTTT
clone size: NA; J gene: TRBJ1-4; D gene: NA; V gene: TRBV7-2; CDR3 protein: CASSRYGEKLFF; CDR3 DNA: TGTGCCAGCAGCCGATATGGGGAAAAACTGTTTTTT
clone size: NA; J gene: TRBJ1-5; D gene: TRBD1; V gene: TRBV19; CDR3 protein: CASSIADRGGSQPQHF; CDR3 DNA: TGTGCCAGTAGTATAGCGGACAGGGGCGGGAGCCAGCCCCAGCATTTT
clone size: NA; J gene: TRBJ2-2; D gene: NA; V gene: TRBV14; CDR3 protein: CASSQGLRGELFF; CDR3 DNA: TGTGCCAGCAGCCAAGGTCTGAGGGGGGAGCTGTTTTTT
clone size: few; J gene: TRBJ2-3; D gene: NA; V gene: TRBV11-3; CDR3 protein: CASSLEPDTQYF; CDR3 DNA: TGTGCCAGCAGCTTAGAGCCAGATACGCAGTATTTT
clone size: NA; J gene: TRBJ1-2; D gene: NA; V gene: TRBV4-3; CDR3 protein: CASSQDQGAYNGGYTF; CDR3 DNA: TGCGCCAGCAGCCAAGACCAAGGAGCATATAACGGGGGCTACACCTTC
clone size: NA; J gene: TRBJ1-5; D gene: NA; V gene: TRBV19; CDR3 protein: CASSIYLNSNQPQHF; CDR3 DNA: TGTGCCAGTAGTATCTACCTTAATAGCAATCAGCCCCAGCATTTT
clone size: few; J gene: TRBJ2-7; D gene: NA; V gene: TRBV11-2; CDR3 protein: CASSGDYEQYF; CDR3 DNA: TGTGCCAGCTCAGGGGACTACGAGCAGTACTTC
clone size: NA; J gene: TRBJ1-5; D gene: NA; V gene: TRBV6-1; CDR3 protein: CASSHGVNQPQHF; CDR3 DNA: TGTGCCAGCAGTCATGGGGTGAATCAGCCCCAGCATTTT